This is a list of T cell receptor beta chains from one sample in a study of blood T cell repertoires in COVID-19. Repertoires were generated with immunoSEQ multiplex PCR, while TCRdb's copy carries only in-frame clones and drops some. The sample includes over 200,000 clones, around 87% of them seen just once. Specimen: peripheral blood. The source of these receptors is a woman aged 50 to 60 with acute or convalescent COVID-19. CDR3s include the opening cysteine and the closing phenylalanine or tryptophan. Each record gives: D gene, J gene, V gene, clone size, CDR3 protein, CDR3 DNA. The D gene is left open where the match is weak. A row's size may be missing; if present it is once, few, many or a size class.

>.|TRBJ1-4|TRBV18|.
CASSPQQGTTNEKLFF
TGTGCCAGCTCACCACAGCAGGGCACAACTAATGAAAAACTGTTTTTT
>.|TRBJ2-7|TRBV7-8|.
CASSHRELSYEQYF
TGTGCCAGCAGCCATAGGGAGTTGAGCTACGAGCAGTACTTC
>TRBD2|TRBJ2-7|TRBV28|.
CASELAGYEQYF
TGTGCCTCTGAGCTAGCGGGCTACGAGCAGTACTTC
>.|TRBJ2-7|TRBV11-2|.
CASSLDRGYEQYF
TGTGCCAGCAGCTTAGATCGGGGGTACGAGCAGTACTTC
>TRBD1|TRBJ2-1|TRBV10-3|.
CAIRSDRGLEQFF
TGTGCCATCAGATCTGACAGGGGGCTTGAGCAGTTCTTC
>TRBD2|TRBJ2-1|TRBV28|.
CASRHRTSGAYNEQFF
TGTGCCAGCAGACATAGGACTAGCGGGGCCTACAATGAGCAGTTCTTC
>.|TRBJ2-1|TRBV5-8|once
CASSPLDSFNEQFF
TGTGCCAGCAGCCCTTTGGACAGCTTCAATGAGCAGTTCTTC
>.|TRBJ2-3|TRBV27|once
CASSPYTDTQYF
TGTGCCAGCAGTCCCTACACAGATACGCAGTATTTT
>.|TRBJ1-1|TRBV14|few
CASSQVRVPGTEAFF
TGTGCCAGCAGCCAAGTTCGGGTTCCGGGCACTGAAGCTTTCTTT
>.|TRBJ2-1|TRBV6-5|.
CAARGSSYNEQFF
TGTGCCGCCCGGGGGAGCTCCTACAATGAGCAGTTCTTC